These 31 T cell receptor beta chains were sequenced from one sample in a study of spatial heterogeneity in lung cancer. TCRdb redid the calling of the 5' RACE reads with MiXCR, one entry per CDR3 protein. The data show some 120,000 distinct CDR3 sequences, more than 10% seen once. Time point denoted: blood at routine non-recurrence follow-up after resection. Whole RNA from tumor, nontumor lung or frozen PBMC was sequenced unsorted. The starting material was PBMCs, obtained at follow-up. The receptors shown here come from a male donor with early-stage non-small cell lung cancer.

The chain has TRBV2 and TRBJ1-6; D is ambiguous. V was shortened by 6 bases and J by 4 bases, with 10 bases between the two germline ends. Looked up from germline, CDR1 is SNHLY and CDR2 is FYNNEI. The CDR3 has 14 residues. DNA of the CDR3: TGTGCCAGCAGCCGAGAAAGTTATAATTCACCCCTCCACTTT. Its protein is CASSRESYNSPLHF. The entire variable domain, with the rest obtained from reference TRBV2 and TRBJ1-6, is as follows: EPEVTQTPSHQVTQMGQEVILRCVPISNHLYFYWYRQILGQKVEFLVSFYNNEISEKSEIFDDQFSVERPDGSNFTLKIRSTKLEDSAMYFCASSRESYNSPLHFGNGTRLTVT.

V is TRBV27 and J is TRBJ2-7; D gene uncertain. V shed 3 bases and J shed 0 bases, with 9 bases lying between them. The CDR3 sequence is 14 residues long. Per the germline V gene, CDR1 is MNHEY and CDR2 is SMNVEV (reference sequence). The CDR3 protein is CASSLGWDSYEQYF. CDR3 bases: TGTGCCAGCAGTTTGGGCTGGGACTCCTACGAGCAGTACTTC.

This chain joins TRBV9 and TRBJ2-7, with D possibly being TRBD2 (6 bases). Germline loops: CDR1 SGDLS, CDR2 YYNGEE. V was cut by 0 bases and J by 3 bases, with 10 bases left in between. CDR3 length: 14 amino acids. The CDR3 DNA reads TGTGCCAGCAGCGTAGGGGTTAGCGGCTACGAGCAGTACTTC. It codes for CASSVGVSGYEQYF.

This clonotype was seen only a few times. This chain links TRBV6-6 with TRBJ1-6; D gene unclear. This CDR3 region has 15 residues. V lost 0 bases and J 5 bases, leaving 8 bases between the germline ends. CDR1 and CDR2 (germline): MNHNY, SVGAGI (reference sequence). CDR3 sequence (DNA): TGTGCCAGCAGTTACTCGTCACTAGATAATTCACCCCTCCACTTT. Amino acids: CASSYSSLDNSPLHF.

DNA for the CDR3: TGCAGTGCCCAAGGGGGCCAAGAGACCCAGTACTTC. Its protein product is CSAQGGQETQYF. The chain is built from TRBV20-1 and TRBJ2-5; possibly TRBD1 for D (6 bases). The CDR3 has 12 amino acids. CDR1 and CDR2 from the germline V gene are DFQATT and SNEGSKA (reference sequence). V gave up 6 bases and J gave up 1 base, with 9 bases separating them.

The gene calls are TRBV7-2 and TRBJ2-3; 10 bases are shared with TRBD2. Germline values: CDR1 SGHTA, CDR2 FQGNSA. V was pared by 0 bases and J by 2 bases, with 2 bases of the junction left unmatched. The CDR3 consists of 16 residues. DNA of the CDR3: TGTGCCAGCAGCTTAGCAGCGGGGGGGACCACAGATACGCAGTATTTT. Its protein is CASSLAAGGTTDTQYF.

This clonotype came up many times. The chain recombines TRBV7-9 with TRBJ1-2, with no clear D. V was cut by 3 bases and J by 0 bases, with 5 bases left in between. The germline gives CDR1 SEHNR, CDR2 FQNEAQ (reference sequence). This CDR3 spans 13 amino acids. In DNA, the CDR3 is TGTGCCAGCAGCTTTGAAACTAACTATGGCTACACCTTC. The encoded protein is CASSFETNYGYTF.

This clonotype came up many times. A junction boundary mismatches the germline segment, possibly from a read error. This chain connects TRBV12-3 or TRBV12-4 to TRBJ1-5, with 9 positions matching TRBD1. This CDR3 comprises 14 residues. CDR3 residues: CASTGQGSSQPQHF. Written as DNA, the CDR3 is TGTGCCAGCACCGGACAGGGGAGCAGTCAGCCCCAGCATTTT.

This clonotype has more than one count but fewer than ten. The chain recombines TRBV12-3 or TRBV12-4 with TRBJ1-1; no clear D. Between the trimmed V and J ends, which lost 6 bases and 1 base, there was a span of 12 bases. The CDR3 is made up of 14 amino acids. This CDR3 reads CASSPSSRNTEAFF. The CDR3 DNA follows: TGTGCCAGCAGCCCTTCGTCAAGGAACACTGAAGCTTTCTTT.

This clonotype showed up many times. The chain links TRBV19 to TRBJ2-1; D tentatively reads TRBD1 or TRBD2 (5 bases each). This CDR3 spans 17 amino acids. V gave up 5 bases and J gave up 5 bases, with 22 bases separating them. Germline CDR1 LNHDA, CDR2 SQIVND (reference sequence). This chain's CDR3 is CASSVTGTAGGDNEQFF. CDR3 bases: TGTGCCAGTAGTGTGACCGGGACCGCCGGCGGTGACAATGAGCAGTTCTTC.

This clonotype was counted only a few times. The chain joins TRBV7-2 to TRBJ2-7; possibly TRBD2 for D (7 bases). The CDR3 is 15 amino acids. Germline V gives CDR1 SGHTA, CDR2 FQGNSA. V was clipped by 5 bases and J by 6 bases, with 20 bases between them. This CDR3 reads CASSPRGGAVTEQYF. In nucleotides, the CDR3 is TGTGCCAGCAGCCCGCGCGGGGGCGCGGTGACCGAGCAGTACTTC.

This clonotype has just a few counts. V and J are TRBV4-1 and TRBJ2-3; possible D gene TRBD2, 7 bases. The CDR3 extends over 15 amino acids. V was trimmed by 1 base and J by 6 bases, leaving 14 bases between them. The germline CDR1 and CDR2 sequences are MGHRA and YSYEKL. CDR3 protein: CASSQGGGGPDTQYF. The CDR3 DNA reads as TGCGCCAGCAGCCAAGGAGGCGGGGGCCCCGATACGCAGTATTTT.

This clonotype showed up just a few times. The genes are TRBV25-1 and TRBJ1-5, with 9 bases fitting TRBD1. The ends lost 4 bases at V and 6 bases at J; junction bases unmatched: 7. The CDR3 runs 15 residues. Germline lookup yields CDR1 MGHDK and CDR2 SYGVNS. Written as DNA, the CDR3 is TGTGCCAGCAGTGCAACAGGGGGCGGGGGTCAGCCCCAGCATTTT. This encodes CASSATGGGGQPQHF.

There are many counts of this clonotype. The gene calls are TRBV29-1 and TRBJ2-1, with D tentatively TRBD2 (6 bases). The germline V and J ends were trimmed by 7 bases and 5 bases, with 18 bases remaining between them. Germline V CDR1 and CDR2: SQVTM, ANQGSEA. This CDR3 contains 14 residues. Here the CDR3 reads CSAALGGGDNEQFF. CDR3 coding DNA: TGCAGCGCTGCCCTCGGGGGAGGAGACAATGAGCAGTTCTTC.

About this clonotype itself: A junction boundary mismatches the germline segment, possibly from a read error. This rearrangement joins TRBV20-1 to TRBJ2-3, with no clear D. This CDR3 has 12 amino acids. Per germline, CDR1 DFQATT and CDR2 SNEGSKA (reference sequence). CDR3 DNA: TGCAGTGCTAGTCGACCCACAGATCCGCAGTATTTT. Translation gives CSASRPTDPQYF.

CDR3 in amino acids: CSVAGTRAETQYF. CDR3 sequence (DNA): TGCAGCGTCGCCGGGACAAGGGCCGAGACCCAGTACTTC. The chain uses TRBV29-1 and TRBJ2-5; the D gene is possibly TRBD1 (6 bases). The V and J ends lost 6 bases and 5 bases respectively, with 16 bases between them. From germline, CDR1 is SQVTM and CDR2 ANQGSEA. There are 13 residues in the CDR3.

This clonotype was seen many times. V usage is TRBV9 and J usage is TRBJ1-2; D not certain. The CDR3 covers 13 residues. In germline, CDR1 is SGDLS, CDR2 YYNGEE. V dropped 3 bases and J dropped 2 bases, with 8 bases sitting between them. The CDR3 DNA reads TGTGCCAGCAGCGGTCGACAAAACTATGGCTACACCTTC. It is translated as CASSGRQNYGYTF.

The sample holds many counts of this clonotype. This chain connects TRBV6-6 to TRBJ1-5; TRBD1 agrees at 8 bases. From germline, CDR1 is MNHNY and CDR2 SVGAGI (reference sequence). This CDR3 region has 15 residues. Trimming at V came to 2 bases and at J to 4 bases, leaving 4 bases not matched to a gene. The chain's CDR3 is CASSYPGQGNQPQHF. The CDR3 DNA follows: TGTGCCAGCAGTTACCCCGGACAGGGAAATCAGCCCCAGCATTTT.

The rearrangement uses TRBV7-2 and TRBJ1-2, with 7 positions matching TRBD1. Germline V CDR1 and CDR2: SGHTA, FQGNSA. The CDR3 is 13 residues long. V was pared by 0 bases and J by 7 bases, with 2 bases of the junction left unmatched. The CDR3 is CASSLATGAGYTF. CDR3 nucleotide sequence: TGTGCCAGCAGCTTAGCCACAGGGGCTGGCTACACCTTC. Variable domain in full (rest from reference TRBV7-2 and TRBJ1-2): GAGVSQSPSNKVTEKGKDVELRCDPISGHTALYWYRQSLGQGLEFLIYFQGNSAPDKSGLPSDRFSAERTGGSVSTLTIQRTQQEDSAVYLCASSLATGAGYTFGSGTRLTVV.

V is TRBV4-3 and J is TRBJ1-2, with 9 bases lining up with TRBD1. The CDR3 length is 15 residues. Germline V lookup: CDR1 LGHNA, CDR2 YSLEER. V was clipped by 1 base and J by 2 bases; unmatched bases: 2. The CDR3 coding sequence is TGCGCCAGCAGCCAAGGGGACAGGGCGAACTATGGCTACACCTTC. Amino acids: CASSQGDRANYGYTF.

This clonotype was seen at least ten times. The gene calls are TRBV30 and TRBJ2-7, with D uncertain. The CDR3 is 13 residues long. Per the germline V gene, CDR1 is GTSNPN and CDR2 is SVGIG (reference sequence). The ends were cut back, 2 bases at V and 3 bases at J, with 11 bases in the middle. CDR3 loop: CAWSLGTRYEQYF. CDR3 bases: TGTGCCTGGAGTCTGGGAACGCGCTACGAGCAGTACTTC.

This clonotype was seen at least ten times. The chain uses TRBV5-1 and TRBJ1-1; TRBD1 matches at 7 bases. The ends lost 4 bases at V and 5 bases at J; junction bases unmatched: 5. This CDR3 is built from 13 residues. Germline V lookup: CDR1 SGHRS, CDR2 YFSETQ. CDR3 loop: CASSLTGETEAFF. In DNA, the CDR3 is TGCGCCAGCAGCCTTACAGGGGAGACTGAAGCTTTCTTT.

This clonotype was seen more than once but under ten times. The chain uses TRBV9 and TRBJ1-6, with a tentative D call TRBD1 (6 bases). The CDR3 is 15 residues long. CDR1 is SGDLS and CDR2 is YYNGEE in the germline V gene. With 3 bases removed from V and 7 bases from J, the gap between germline ends came to 14 bases. The CDR3 DNA follows: TGTGCCAGCAGCGGTCTGGGGGGCCCCAATTCACCCCTCCACTTT. This encodes CASSGLGGPNSPLHF.

This clonotype showed up just a few times. The chain employs TRBV7-2 and TRBJ2-5, with 11 bases fitting TRBD2. CDR1 and CDR2 from the germline V gene are SGHTA and FQGNSA. CDR3 length equals 16 residues. V lost 2 bases to trimming and J lost 5 bases; unmatched junction nucleotides: 7. CDR3 in amino acids: CASSLNLAGGLETQYF. DNA of the CDR3: TGTGCCAGCAGCTTAAATCTAGCGGGGGGCCTGGAGACCCAGTACTTC.

This chain connects TRBV10-1 to TRBJ2-1; maybe TRBD2 (5 bases). Germline CDR1 is WNHNN and CDR2 is SYGVQD (reference sequence). The CDR3 totals 14 residues. Trimming took off 3 bases at V and 4 bases at J, with 10 bases between the two ends. The CDR3 DNA sequence: TGCGCCAGCAGTGATCAAGGCGGGTACAATGAGCAGTTCTTC. Encoded protein: CASSDQGGYNEQFF.

This clonotype has just a few counts. The chain couples TRBV10-2 to TRBJ2-7; TRBD2 might be the D (6 bases). The V end lost 8 bases, the J end lost 2 bases, and 13 bases lay between the germline ends. The CDR3 totals 13 residues. Germline V gene data show CDR1 as WSHSY and CDR2 as SAAADI. The DNA for the CDR3 is TGCGCCAGCGGGGGGACCCGAGCCTACGAGCAGTACTTC. This encodes CASGGTRAYEQYF.

In this sample, this clonotype turned up a few times. The J gene is TRBJ2-5, the V gene TRBV3-1; a possible D gene is TRBD2 (5 bases). Germline CDR1 is LGHDT and CDR2 is YNNKEL (reference sequence). The CDR3 is 13 amino acids. V was clipped by 4 bases and J by 5 bases, with 11 bases between them. CDR3 sequence (DNA): TGTGCCAGCAGCCCCCGAGGGTCTGAGACCCAGTACTTC. Its translation is CASSPRGSETQYF.

Turning to this clonotype: With a much larger clone just one base away, this may be a read error. J is TRBJ2-3 and V is TRBV10-3; 9 bases align to TRBD1. This CDR3 contains 16 residues. The germline V gene has CDR1 ENHRY and CDR2 SYGVKD. CDR3 DNA: TGTGCCATCAGTGAGATGGACAGGGGAAGCACAGATACGGAGTATTTT. Translating it yields CAISEMDRGSTDTEYF.

This clonotype occurred a few times. CDR3: CASSLGAKVVDTEAFF. The CDR3 DNA reads as TGTGCCAGCAGCTTGGGCGCCAAGGTAGTGGACACTGAAGCTTTCTTT. This chain joins TRBV5-4 and TRBJ1-1; the D is unclear. The germline V gene has CDR1 SGHNT and CDR2 YYREEE (reference sequence). The CDR3 has 16 residues. Between the trimmed V and J ends, which lost 0 bases and 3 bases, there was a span of 15 bases.

This clonotype occurred many times. This sequence joins TRBV7-8 and TRBJ2-7; D assignment may be TRBD1 or TRBD2 (6 bases each). Germline-derived CDR1 and CDR2 are SGHVS and FQNEAQ. The CDR3 has 14 amino acids. The V gene lost 5 bases and the J gene lost 3 bases, with 14 bases spanning the gap. The CDR3 DNA reads TGTGCCAGCAGCCCGAGGGGGGCTCTCTACGAGCAGTACTTC. It yields the protein CASSPRGALYEQYF.

This clonotype was detected only a few times. V is TRBV2 and J is TRBJ2-3, with D possibly matching TRBD1 (5 bases). CDR3 length: 15 residues. Deletions cut 5 bases from V and 2 bases from J, with 14 bases between. Germline values: CDR1 SNHLY, CDR2 FYNNEI. CDR3 amino acids: CASSQGFGITDTQYF. Here the CDR3 DNA reads TGTGCCAGCAGTCAGGGATTTGGGATCACAGATACGCAGTATTTT.